This TCR beta chain is drawn from a study of T cells in Graves' hyperthyroidism and ophthalmopathy. Regarding the study as a whole: In blood, most of the thyroid clonotypes expanded above 0.001 were also present.

TCR beta CDR3 sequences were amplified from RNA transcripts. With the HTBI primer set, the TCR CDR3 went through a first round of RT-PCR. TCRdb re-analysed the multiplex PCR reads in MiXCR, keeping a single row per CDR3 protein. Of some 770,000 distinct CDR3 sequences listed, roughly 15% are singletons. Based on clinical symptoms, serum thyroxine and TRAb, thyroid ultrasound and orbital computed tomography, diagnoses were reached. The V and J ends lost 1 base and 11 bases respectively, with 11 bases between them. The CDR3 runs to 12 residues. Germline lookup yields CDR1 LGHDT and CDR2 YNNKEL (reference sequence). Points on this clonotype: The antigen remains undetermined.

Source material: blood. The TCR sequence derives from a man between 18 and 35 years old with Graves' hyperthyroidism. The V and J genes are TRBV3-1 and TRBJ1-1; D ambiguous. The CDR3 loop reads CASSQGETGAFF. The CDR3 nucleotides are TGTGCCAGCAGCCAAGGGGAGACTGGGGCTTTCTTT.